The clone carrying this T cell receptor beta chain was counted ten times or more. Its antigen is currently unknown. TCRdb called the reads again in MiXCR, with one record for every CDR3 protein. The profile shows approximately 76,000 distinct CDR3 sequences, 3.5% to 4.5% of them singletons. From germline, CDR1 is PRHDT and CDR2 FYEKMQ (reference sequence). After removal of 3 bases from V and 0 bases from J, the junction contained 10 bases not matched to a gene. CDR3 size: 18 residues. The record originates from a study of T cell repertoires in cytomegalovirus infection. Study-wide context: Matching HLA type and CMV infection were both indicated by public TCR beta signatures. Study outcomes and limitations: Cumulative frequency (of public TCR beta family members) identified carriers of CMV plus the relevant HLA. HLA-C-restricted CMV-specific TCR beta clonotypes were dominant in the ex vivo response.

The material sequenced was PBMCs. The chain combines TRBV13 with TRBJ2-1; 8 positions match TRBD2. The TCR comes from a human donor in good health (CMV status not recorded). Some clones in this sample may be carry-over from other donors' samples. The CDR3 nucleotides are TGTGCCAGCAGCTTTAACGCGGGGGGCCCTCGCTCCTACAATGAGCAGTTCTTC. Protein sequence: CASSFNAGGPRSYNEQFF.